The 25 T cell receptor delta chains in this list originate from one sample, sequenced in a study of DNA immune sequencing with unique molecular identifiers. A 32-plex genomic DNA assay used primers for all 8 TRDV and 4 TRDJ genes. Adapter PCR followed 2 to 3 barcoding PCR cycles that attached a 12-nucleotide UMI. With CATT, TCRdb re-called clones from the multiplex PCR reads. The table has more than 2,000 delta-chain clones, roughly 13% seen once. Sequencing was performed on gamma-delta T cells from PBMCs. The receptors originated from a human donor in good health.

This clone has just a few counts. The protein that TCRdb holds for this DNA derives from a much larger clone and differs from the translated DNA at residue 13, which likely indicates a read error; the protein shown here is translated from the DNA. The V and J genes are TRDV2 and TRDJ1; 13 bases line up with TRDD3. CDR1 is GEAIGNYY and CDR2 is EKD in the germline V gene. CDR3 length: 16 amino acids. CDR3 DNA: TGTGCCTGTGACGTACTGGGGGATACGAGAGAAAATAACCTCATCTTT. Protein: CACDVLGDTRENNLIF.

A word on this clone: TCRdb's entry gives the protein of a much larger clone, which mismatches this DNA's translation at residue 12, likely from a read error; the protein reported here is translated from the DNA. V gene TRDV2 combines with J gene TRDJ3; D gene uncertain. This CDR3 has 19 residues. CDR1 is GEAIGNYY and CDR2 is EKD in the germline V gene. CDR3 sequence (DNA): TGTGCCTGTGACACCGTGGATCCTCCAAGCTCCCGGGACACCCGACAGATGTTTTTC. Translating it yields CACDTVDPPSSRDTRQMFF.

A remark on this clone: This likely traces to a read error, being one base from a far larger clone. This chain joins TRDV1 and TRDJ1; 12 bases map to TRDD3. The J gene, absent from TCRdb, was called here by matching the DNA to germline. J was trimmed by 4 bases and V by 0 bases; bases with no gene match: 24. The CDR3 loop spans 23 amino acids. The germline V gene has CDR1 TSWWSYY and CDR2 QGS. CDR3 bases: TGTGCTCTTGGGGAACTAAAACTTATCCCCACTGGGGGATACCAACACCGGAACGATAAACTCATCTTT. Translating it yields CALGELKLIPTGGYQHRNDKLIF.

Points on this clone: This may be a read error: a much more frequent sequence differs by one nucleotide. The sample has other DNA sequences that encode this CDR3 too. This chain joins TRDV2 and TRDJ1, with D possibly being TRDD3 (5 bases). The V end lost 0 bases, the J end lost 0 bases, and 13 bases lay between the germline ends. The CDR3 loop spans 16 amino acids. Per germline, CDR1 GEAIGNYY and CDR2 EKD. CDR3 region: CACDTLGARYTDKLIF. CDR3 bases: TGTGCCTGTGACACCCTTGGGGCCCGGTACACCGATAAACTCATCTTT.

This clone was picked up a small number of times. This may come from a read error, since a much larger clone is one base off. Other DNA sequences in the same sample also yield this CDR3. J is TRDJ1 and V is TRDV2, with 10 bases fitting TRDD3. The CDR3 is made up of 17 amino acids. Germline CDR1 GEAIGNYY, CDR2 EKD. CDR3 protein: CACDTVGPWGITDKLIF. In nucleotides, the CDR3 is TGTGCCTGTGACACCGTAGGGCCCTGGGGGATAACCGATAAACTAATCTTT.

With regard to this clone: A far larger clone is one nucleotide away, so this likely arose from a read error. The J gene was identified as TRDJ3, and no V gene was called; TRDD3, as called in the table, went unchecked against the DNA. CDR3 length: 22 residues. CDR3 residues: CASDTPQLGDTRSRWDTRQMFF. The CDR3 DNA reads TGTGCCTCTGACACCCCCCAACTGGGGGATACGCGGAGTCGCTGGGACACCCGACAGATGTTTTTC.

A note on this clone: A far more abundant clone sits one base away, making this likely a read error. The same CDR3 arises from other DNA sequences in this sample as well. The chain combines TRDV1 with TRDJ1, with 8 bases matching TRDD3. The J gene was not available in TCRdb and was assigned here by matching the DNA to germline segments. The J segment lost 2 bases and the V segment lost 0 bases, leaving 26 bases of the junction unmatched. The CDR3 length is 23 residues. The germline CDR1 and CDR2 sequences are TSWWSYY and QGS. The CDR3 nucleotides read TGTGCTCTTGGGGAACTAAAACTTATCCCCACTGGGGGTTACCAACACCGGACCGATAAACTCATCTTT. Encoded protein: CALGELKLIPTGGYQHRTDKLIF.

The chain links TRDV1 to TRDJ1; D not certain. Trimming pared 1 base from V and 4 bases from J, leaving 16 bases between. The CDR3 is 16 residues long. The germline CDR1 and CDR2 sequences are TSWWSYY and QGS. The CDR3 DNA sequence: TGTGCTCTTGGGGAACCGTCGCCCGTGGCGGGCGATAAACTCATCTTT. It codes for CALGEPSPVAGDKLIF.

A few counts support this clone. For this DNA, TCRdb reports the protein of a much larger clone, which diverges at residue 13, most likely from a read error; the protein presented here is translated directly from the DNA. V gene TRDV2 combines with J gene TRDJ3; 9 positions agree with TRDD3. CDR1 and CDR2 from the germline V gene are GEAIGNYY and EKD. This CDR3 comprises 19 residues. The CDR3 reads CACDTVLGDSSWVTRQMFF. In nucleotides, the CDR3 is TGTGCCTGTGACACCGTACTGGGGGACTCCTCCTGGGTCACCCGACAGATGTTTTTC.

With regard to this clone: This likely came from a read error, as a far larger clone is one base away. This sample includes further DNA sequences coding for the same CDR3. The V gene is TRDV2, the J gene TRDJ1; 12 bases are shared with TRDD3. The CDR3 consists of 18 residues. The V and J ends lost 0 bases and 8 bases, in that order; junction bases with no gene match: 15. CDR1 is GEAIGNYY and CDR2 is EKD in the germline V gene. CDR3 in DNA: TGTGCCTGTGACACCGTTGGTACTGGGGGATACCTGAACGACAAACTCATCTTT. Its protein is CACDTVGTGGYLNDKLIF.

The J gene is TRDJ1, while no V gene call was made; no DNA check was done on the table's D call, TRDD3. The CDR3 sequence is 18 residues long. CDR3 residues: CALGELRPVVSGTDKLIF. CDR3 coding DNA: TGTGCTCTTGGGGAACTCCGTCCCGTTGTATCGGGCACCGATAAACTCATCTTT.

To note about this clone: This may come from a read error, since a much larger clone is one base off. In the same sample, other DNA sequences code for this CDR3. J is TRDJ1 and V is TRDV2; 13 bases match TRDD3. The germline V gene encodes CDR1 GEAIGNYY and CDR2 EKD. Trimming took 0 bases from V and 0 from J; bases not matched to a gene: 6. The CDR3 is 18 residues long. DNA for the CDR3: TGTGCCTGTGACACCTTAGAACTGGGGGATACGAACACCGATAAACTCATCTTT. Residues: CACDTLELGDTNTDKLIF.

Comment on this clone: The protein recorded in TCRdb matches a much larger clone and deviates from this DNA's translation at residue 12, suggesting a read error; the protein here is obtained by translating the DNA. The gene calls are TRDV2 and TRDJ1; 7 nucleotides line up with TRDD3. The CDR3 consists of 15 residues. Germline V gene lookup returns CDR1 GEAIGNYY and CDR2 EKD. CDR3 in amino acids: CACDLLGTNTDILIF. The CDR3 DNA sequence: TGTGCCTGTGACCTACTGGGGACGAACACCGATATACTCATCTTT.

This clone was detected a few times. A far more abundant clone sits one base away, making this likely a read error. The same CDR3 also results from other DNA sequences found in this sample. The chain is built from TRDV2 and TRDJ1; 13 nucleotides agree with TRDD3. V was clipped by 4 bases and J by 4 bases; unmatched bases: 20. CDR1 is GEAIGNYY and CDR2 is EKD in the germline V gene. The CDR3 is 20 residues long. DNA of the CDR3: TGTGCCTGTGATTCCCTACGTCCGAGTACTGGGGGATACGAAGGCGATAAACTCATCTTT. The encoded protein is CACDSLRPSTGGYEGDKLIF.

By sample share, this clone is medium-sized. At the DNA level, this CDR3 is encoded by other sequences in the same sample as well. V gene TRDV2 combines with J gene TRDJ3; 8 positions agree with TRDD3. The germline gives CDR1 GEAIGNYY, CDR2 EKD. The V and J ends lost 1 base and 0 bases, in that order; junction bases with no gene match: 4. The length of the CDR3 is 18 residues. For the CDR3, the DNA is TGTGCCTGTGACACACTGGGGGGTAGCTCCTGGGACACCCGACAGATGTTTTTC. Translated: CACDTLGGSSWDTRQMFF.

This clone was seen a few times. The chain recombines TRDV1 with TRDJ1; TRDD3 aligns across 13 bases. Assignment of the J gene here rests on matching the DNA to germline, because TCRdb gives none. Germline-derived CDR1 and CDR2 are TSWWSYY and QGS. V shed 1 base and J 0 bases; nucleotides not matched to a gene: 26. The CDR3 contains 25 residues. CDR3 protein: CALGEPTVKKTGGYGNPKYTDKLIF. In DNA form, the CDR3 reads TGTGCTCTTGGGGAACCTACGGTAAAAAAAACTGGGGGATACGGGAATCCGAAATACACCGATAAACTCATCTTT.

This clone occurred a few times. A far larger clone is one base from this, pointing to a likely read error. Other DNA sequences of this sample code for an identical CDR3. This sequence joins TRDV2 and TRDJ1; 11 bases fit TRDD3. CDR3 length: 20 residues. Losses at the gene ends were 0 bases for V and 8 bases for J; bases not matched to a gene: 22. Per germline, CDR1 GEAIGNYY and CDR2 EKD. CDR3: CACDTVTLRGTGGYFDKLIF. As DNA, the CDR3 is TGTGCCTGTGACACCGTCACTCTTCGGGGGACTGGGGGATATTTCGACAAACTCATCTTT.

A few counts support this clone. A much bigger clone sits one base away, suggesting this may be a read error. J is TRDJ1 and V is TRDV1, with 12 positions matching TRDD3. TCRdb gives no J gene; it was assigned here by matching the DNA to germline. The germline V gene has CDR1 TSWWSYY and CDR2 QGS. CDR3 length: 23 amino acids. The CDR3 reads CALGELKLIPTGGYQHRTDELIF. CDR3 in DNA: TGTGCTCTTGGGGAACTAAAACTTATCCCCACTGGGGGATACCAACACCGGACCGATGAACTCATCTTT.

On this clone: A far larger clone differs by one base, so this is likely a read error. The chain recombines TRDV2 with TRDJ1; 7 bases are a match to TRDD3. CDR1 is GEAIGNYY and CDR2 is EKD in the germline V gene. This CDR3 comprises 14 residues. With 0 bases clipped from V and 6 bases from J, the junction kept 6 bases outside the gene matches. The chain's CDR3 is CACDTLGDRYKLIF. CDR3 DNA: TGTGCCTGTGACACCCTTGGGGATAGGTATAAACTCATCTTT.

The V gene is TRDV1, the J gene TRDJ1; 7 bases map to TRDD3. The J gene was not available in TCRdb and was assigned here by matching the DNA to germline segments. Germline assignment: CDR1 TSWWSYY and CDR2 QGS. V was pared by 3 bases and J by 0 bases, with 13 bases of the junction left unmatched. The CDR3 is 18 amino acids. CDR3 in DNA: TGTGCTCTTGGGGACGGTCCGTACTGGGGAGGATACACCGATAAACTCATCTTT. Translating it yields CALGDGPYWGGYTDKLIF.

Concerning this clone: A far larger clone is one base from this, pointing to a likely read error. Other DNA sequences in this specimen translate into the identical CDR3. The chain uses TRDV2 and TRDJ1; D ambiguous. The CDR3 runs 14 residues. Trimming cost V 0 bases and J 6 bases, with 13 bases left between them. Germline V CDR1 and CDR2: GEAIGNYY, EKD. The CDR3 sequence is CACDTVGTRHKLIF. CDR3 coding DNA: TGTGCCTGTGACACCGTGGGCACACGCCATAAACTCATCTTT.

This clone is classed as medium-sized. Other DNA sequences in this specimen translate into the identical CDR3. The chain couples TRDV2 to TRDJ1; 8 bases align to TRDD3. With V trimmed by 3 bases and J by 1 base, 12 bases remained unmatched. Germline V gene lookup returns CDR1 GEAIGNYY and CDR2 EKD. The CDR3 length is 17 residues. CDR3 sequence reads: CACDALLGEQTTDKLIF. The CDR3 DNA sequence: TGTGCCTGTGACGCTCTTCTGGGGGAACAAACCACCGATAAACTCATCTTT.

This clone is classed as medium-sized. Other DNA variants within this sample encode the same CDR3. V usage is TRDV2 and J usage is TRDJ1, with 9 bases matching TRDD3. J was trimmed by 0 bases and V by 3 bases; bases with no gene match: 10. In germline, CDR1 is GEAIGNYY, CDR2 EKD. CDR3 size: 17 residues. The CDR3 protein is CACDSPGDTKDTDKLIF. In DNA form, the CDR3 reads TGTGCCTGTGACTCGCCGGGGGATACCAAGGACACCGATAAACTCATCTTT.

This clone rates as medium-sized. V is TRDV2 and J is TRDJ3; no clear D. CDR3 length: 18 amino acids. Germline V CDR1 and CDR2: GEAIGNYY, EKD. V shed 1 base and J shed 0 bases, with 12 bases lying between them. CDR3 region: CACDTLDPSSWDTRQMFF. CDR3 sequence (DNA): TGTGCCTGTGACACTCTGGATCCGAGCTCCTGGGACACCCGACAGATGTTTTTC.

This clone is deemed medium-sized (0.01 to 0.1%). The chain's CDR3 is CALGDLPRKLIF. CDR3 DNA sequence: TGTGCTCTTGGGGACCTTCCTCGGAAACTCATCTTT. The chain uses TRDV1 and TRDJ1, with 7 bases lining up with TRDD2. The CDR3 loop spans 12 amino acids. V shed 3 bases, J shed 8 bases, and the junction held 3 bases outside the gene matches. Per germline, CDR1 TSWWSYY and CDR2 QGS.